This T cell receptor beta chain was identified during a study of T cells after yellow fever vaccination. TCRdb re-analysed the 5' RACE reads in MiXCR, keeping a single row per CDR3 protein. The sample yields 400,000 to 650,000 distinct CDR3 sequences, roughly a fifth seen once. This clonotype was seen more than once but under ten times. The specimen was PBMCs, collected more than 20 days after the first yellow fever vaccination. The clonotype was recovered from a man aged 18 to 29 who received the YFV17D yellow fever vaccine.

The CDR3 reads CASSPQAASSYNEQFF. Here the CDR3 DNA reads TGTGCCAGCAGCCCACAGGCCGCAAGCTCCTACAATGAGCAGTTCTTC. The V call is TRBV12-3 or TRBV12-4, the J call TRBJ2-1; D is perhaps TRBD1 (5 bases). The germline V and J ends were trimmed by 6 bases and 0 bases, with 15 bases remaining between them. The CDR3 is 16 amino acids.